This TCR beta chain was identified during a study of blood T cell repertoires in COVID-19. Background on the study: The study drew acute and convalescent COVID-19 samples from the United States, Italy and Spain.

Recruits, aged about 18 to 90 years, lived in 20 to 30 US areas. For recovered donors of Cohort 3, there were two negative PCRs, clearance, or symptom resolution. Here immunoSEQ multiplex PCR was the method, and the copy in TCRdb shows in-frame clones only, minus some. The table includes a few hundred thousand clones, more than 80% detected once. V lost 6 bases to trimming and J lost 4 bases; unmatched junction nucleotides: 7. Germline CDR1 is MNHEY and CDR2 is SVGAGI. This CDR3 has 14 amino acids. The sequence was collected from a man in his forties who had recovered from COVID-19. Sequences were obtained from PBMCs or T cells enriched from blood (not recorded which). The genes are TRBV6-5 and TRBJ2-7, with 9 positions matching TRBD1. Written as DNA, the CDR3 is TGTGCCAGCAGGCCGGGACAGGGCCTATACGAGCAGTACTTC. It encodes CASRPGQGLYEQYF.